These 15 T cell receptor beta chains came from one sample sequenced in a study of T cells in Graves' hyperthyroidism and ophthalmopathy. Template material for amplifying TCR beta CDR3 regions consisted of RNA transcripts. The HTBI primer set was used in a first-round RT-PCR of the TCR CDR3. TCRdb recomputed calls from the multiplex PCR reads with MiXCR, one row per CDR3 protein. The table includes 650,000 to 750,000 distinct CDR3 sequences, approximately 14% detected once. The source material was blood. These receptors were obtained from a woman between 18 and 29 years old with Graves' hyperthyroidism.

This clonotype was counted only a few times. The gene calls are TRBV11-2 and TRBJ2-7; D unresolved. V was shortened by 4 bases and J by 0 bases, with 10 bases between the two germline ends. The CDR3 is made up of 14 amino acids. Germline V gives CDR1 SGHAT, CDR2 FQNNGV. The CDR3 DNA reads TGTGCCAGCAGCTCCCTCTGGGTCTCCTACGAGCAGTACTTC. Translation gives CASSSLWVSYEQYF. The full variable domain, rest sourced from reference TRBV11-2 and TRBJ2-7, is EAGVAQSPRYKIIEKRQSVAFWCNPISGHATLYWYQQILGQGPKLLIQFQNNGVVDDSQLPKDRFSAERLKGVDSTLKIQPAKLEDSAVYLCASSSLWVSYEQYFGPGTRLTVT.

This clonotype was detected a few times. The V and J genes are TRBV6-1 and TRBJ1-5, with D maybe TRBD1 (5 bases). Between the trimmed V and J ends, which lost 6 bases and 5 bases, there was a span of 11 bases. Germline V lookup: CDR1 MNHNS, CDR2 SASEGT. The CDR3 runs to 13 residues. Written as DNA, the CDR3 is TGTGCCAGCAGAGAGACAGCGCATCAGCCCCAGCATTTT. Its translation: CASRETAHQPQHF.

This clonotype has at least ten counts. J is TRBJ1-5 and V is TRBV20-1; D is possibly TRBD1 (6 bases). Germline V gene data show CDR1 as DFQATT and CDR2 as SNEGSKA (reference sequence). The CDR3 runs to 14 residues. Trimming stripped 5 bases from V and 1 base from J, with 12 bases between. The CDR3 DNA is TGCAGTGCTGCCCCAGGGGCGAGCAATCAGCCCCAGCATTTT. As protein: CSAAPGASNQPQHF.

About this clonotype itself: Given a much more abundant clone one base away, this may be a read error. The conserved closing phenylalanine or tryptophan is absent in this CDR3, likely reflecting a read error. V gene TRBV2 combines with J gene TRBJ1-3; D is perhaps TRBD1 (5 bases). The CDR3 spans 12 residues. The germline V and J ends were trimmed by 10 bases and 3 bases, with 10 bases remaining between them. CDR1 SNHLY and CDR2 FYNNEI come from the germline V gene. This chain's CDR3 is CAITGVGNTIYL. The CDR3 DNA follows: TGTGCCATTACAGGAGTTGGAAACACCATATATCTT.

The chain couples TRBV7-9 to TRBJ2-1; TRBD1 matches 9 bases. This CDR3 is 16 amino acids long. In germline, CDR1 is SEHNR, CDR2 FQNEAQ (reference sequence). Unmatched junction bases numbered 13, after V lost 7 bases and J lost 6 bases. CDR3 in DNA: TGTGCCAGCATCCTCCGGGGACAGGGCCCCTGCAATGAGCAGTTCTTC. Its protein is CASILRGQGPCNEQFF.

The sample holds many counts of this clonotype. In nucleotides, the CDR3 is TGTGCCAGCAGTCAGTGGACTAGCGGGAGCGGGGGATACAATGAGCAGTTCTTC. Translation gives CASSQWTSGSGGYNEQFF. The chain joins TRBV6-1 to TRBJ2-1, with TRBD2 matching 13 bases. The V and J ends lost 5 bases and 4 bases, in that order; junction bases with no gene match: 11. Germline V gene lookup returns CDR1 MNHNS and CDR2 SASEGT. This CDR3 has 18 residues.

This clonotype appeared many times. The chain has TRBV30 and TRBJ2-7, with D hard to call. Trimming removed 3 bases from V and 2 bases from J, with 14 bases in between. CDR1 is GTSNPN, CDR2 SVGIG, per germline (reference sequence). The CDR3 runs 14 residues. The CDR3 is CAWSARRITYEQYF. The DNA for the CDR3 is TGTGCCTGGAGCGCTAGGCGGATTACCTACGAGCAGTACTTC.

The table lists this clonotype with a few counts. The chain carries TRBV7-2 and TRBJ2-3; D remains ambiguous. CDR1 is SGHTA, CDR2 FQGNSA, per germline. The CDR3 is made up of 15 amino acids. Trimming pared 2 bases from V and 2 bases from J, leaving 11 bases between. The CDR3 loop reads CASSLSAGSTDTQYF. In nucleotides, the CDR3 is TGTGCCAGCAGCTTATCGGCAGGATCCACAGATACGCAGTATTTT.

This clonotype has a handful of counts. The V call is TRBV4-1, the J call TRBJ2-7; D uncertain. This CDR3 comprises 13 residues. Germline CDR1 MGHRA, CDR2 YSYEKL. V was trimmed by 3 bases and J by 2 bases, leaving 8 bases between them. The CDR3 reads CASSQALPYEQYF. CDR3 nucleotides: TGCGCCAGCAGCCAGGCCCTTCCCTACGAGCAGTACTTC.

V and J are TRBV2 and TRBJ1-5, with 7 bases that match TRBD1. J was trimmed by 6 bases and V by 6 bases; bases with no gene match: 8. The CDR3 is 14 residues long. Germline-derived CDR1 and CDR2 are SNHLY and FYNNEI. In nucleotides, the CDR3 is TGTGCCAGCAGCGCTCAGGGGGAGATTCAGCCCCAGCATTTT. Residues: CASSAQGEIQPQHF.

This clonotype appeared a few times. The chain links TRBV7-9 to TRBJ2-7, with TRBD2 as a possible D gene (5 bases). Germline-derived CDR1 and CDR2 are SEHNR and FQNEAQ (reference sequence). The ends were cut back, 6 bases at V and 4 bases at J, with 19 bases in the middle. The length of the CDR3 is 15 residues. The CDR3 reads CASSSASRLLYEQYF. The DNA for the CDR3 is TGTGCCAGCAGTTCGGCTAGCAGACTGCTTTACGAGCAGTACTTC.

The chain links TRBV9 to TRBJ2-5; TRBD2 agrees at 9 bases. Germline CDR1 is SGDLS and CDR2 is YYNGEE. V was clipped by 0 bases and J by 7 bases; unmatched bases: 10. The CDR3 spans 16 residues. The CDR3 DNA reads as TGTGCCAGCAGCGTAGCAATTAGCGGGAGAGGGGGGACCCAGTACTTC. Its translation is CASSVAISGRGGTQYF.

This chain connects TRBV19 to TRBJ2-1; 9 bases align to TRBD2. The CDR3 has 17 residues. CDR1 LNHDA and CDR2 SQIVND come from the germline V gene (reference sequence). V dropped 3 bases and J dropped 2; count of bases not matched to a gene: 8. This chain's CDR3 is CASSMGLLAGPYNEQFF. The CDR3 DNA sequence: TGTGCCAGTAGTATGGGCCTCCTAGCGGGGCCCTACAATGAGCAGTTCTTC.

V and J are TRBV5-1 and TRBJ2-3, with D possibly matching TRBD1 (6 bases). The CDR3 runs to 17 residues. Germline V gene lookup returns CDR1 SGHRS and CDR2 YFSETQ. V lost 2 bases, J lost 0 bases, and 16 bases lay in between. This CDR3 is CASSFTGTSTSTDTQYF. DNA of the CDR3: TGCGCCAGCAGCTTCACCGGGACAAGCACTAGCACAGATACGCAGTATTTT.

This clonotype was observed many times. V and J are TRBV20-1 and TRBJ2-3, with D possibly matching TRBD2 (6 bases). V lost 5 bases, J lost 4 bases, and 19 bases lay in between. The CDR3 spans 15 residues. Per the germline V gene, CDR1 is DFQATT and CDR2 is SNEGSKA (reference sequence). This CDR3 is CSAGAGGTGADTQYF. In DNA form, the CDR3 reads TGCAGTGCTGGGGCGGGCGGGACGGGCGCAGATACGCAGTATTTT.